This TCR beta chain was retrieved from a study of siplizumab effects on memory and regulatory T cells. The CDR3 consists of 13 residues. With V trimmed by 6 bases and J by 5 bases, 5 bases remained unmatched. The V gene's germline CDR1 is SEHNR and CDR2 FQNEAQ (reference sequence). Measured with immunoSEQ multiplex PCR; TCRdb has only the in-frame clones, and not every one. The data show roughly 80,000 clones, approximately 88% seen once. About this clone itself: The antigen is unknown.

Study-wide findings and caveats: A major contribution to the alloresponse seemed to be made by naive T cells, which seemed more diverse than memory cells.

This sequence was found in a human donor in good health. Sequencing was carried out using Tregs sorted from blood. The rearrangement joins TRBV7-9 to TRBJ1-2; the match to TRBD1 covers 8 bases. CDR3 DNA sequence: TGTGCCAGCAGGCCAACAGGGGGGTATGGCTACACCTTC. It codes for CASRPTGGYGYTF. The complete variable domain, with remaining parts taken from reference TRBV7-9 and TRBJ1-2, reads DTGVSQNPRHKITKRGQNVTFRCDPISEHNRLYWYRQTLGQGPEFLTYFQNEAQLEKSRLLSDRFSAERPKGSFSTLEIQRTEQGDSAMYLCASRPTGGYGYTFGSGTRLTVV.